This TCR beta chain was sequenced for a study of CD8+ T cells in alopecia areata (dated by TCRdb to the late 2010s). Context from the whole study: Treated patients were enrolled in an open-label pilot trial of oral tofacitinib, 5 to 10 mg twice daily, for moderate-to-severe alopecia areata. Patients received tofacitinib for 6 to 18 months and were then followed off drug for 6 months to check for delayed response and recurrence. For the treated patients, the SALT score, which quantifies what percentage of scalp surface area is affected, served as the measure of disease severity. The study used high-throughput TCRbeta sequencing to examine T cell clonal expansion in alopecia areata, in both the C3H/HeJ mouse model and human patients. Scalp tissue and sorted CD4+ and CD8+ peripheral blood T cells from patchy and totalis/universalis alopecia areata patients and from healthy controls were covered by human TCRbeta sequencing. Patients on tofacitinib were biopsied at baseline and after 4 and 24 weeks of treatment, and several of the patients also had a later scalp biopsy. Clonality in the scalp was compared among normal scalp (n=4), patchy alopecia areata scalp (n=8), and alopecia totalis/universalis scalp (n=8). RNA was obtained with the PAXgene miRNA kit for fixed scalp, the miRNeasy kit for PBMCs, and the RNeasy kit for mouse skin. immunoSEQ multiplex PCR using 35 Vbeta forward primers and 13 Jbeta reverse primers was used to amplify TCRbeta CDR3 regions.

The CDR3, cysteine through phenylalanine, is 15 amino acids long. The read is trimmed to its CDR3 DNA, 45 bases read in frame from base 1. As encoded in the germline V gene (reference sequence), CDR1 is SGHAT while CDR2 is FQDESV. Trimming leaves V shorter by 5 bases and J shorter by 6 bases, with the junction holding 9 bases beyond the gene matches. To note about this clone: It has no known antigen specificity. Base qualities are missing; no much larger clone stands one base away.

Library construction relied on the immunoSEQ multiplex PCR assay. To provide template for TCR sequencing, every sample had RNA extracted and reverse transcribed into cDNA. SuperScript III was used to make first-strand cDNA, primed with a 2:1 mix of oligo-dT and random hexamers. A synthetic immune receptor repertoire was used to measure amplification bias, and any remaining bias was corrected computationally. As for the authors' bioinformatics: Raw reads were preprocessed to remove errors, and CDR3 was defined according to IMGT conventions as the region from the conserved cysteine to phenylalanine. To get clonality, Shannon entropy was normalized by log2 of the number of productive unique TCRs and the result was subtracted from 1. Whether scalp clones were CD4 or CD8 was inferred by matching scalp TCRbeta sequences against CD4 and CD8 repertoires sorted from blood. TCRdb limited this immuneACCESS table to in-frame rearrangements with V and J called. A share of clones is missing; checked studies link under half to unresolved V genes, and the rest is unexplained. That table furnishes V, J and clone size, whereas the DNA furnished D and trimming. The sample includes about 200,000 clones, with roughly 60% observed a single time. 1% of the sample is held by the ten biggest clonotypes.

The full study reports these points: Scalp TCR repertoire analysis is complicated because resident alphabeta T cells in normal human skin are also sequenced, whereas mouse skin is dominated by gammadelta T cells. Higher clonality and more expanded CD8+ clones were observed in lesional scalp than in normal scalp, particularly in alopecia totalis/universalis, a finding suggestive of antigenic drive. Many expanded lesional clones persisted in scalp and blood during tofacitinib treatment, which may partly explain relapse after stopping treatment. Shared TCR sequences between patients were less evident than in mice, which may be partly attributable to HLA diversity in the patient population. Because the treated cohort was small and had just a single nonresponder, larger studies are needed to establish links between baseline CD8+ expansion and response. Scalp clonality and the number of expanded CD8+ clones among the top 100 scalp clones were significantly decreased by tofacitinib.

What this sample's time point label stands for: roughly 24 weeks on oral tofacitinib. The treatment or condition label corresponds to: oral pan-JAK inhibitor, 5-10 mg twice daily. Lesional scalp punch biopsies and peripheral blood were collected from alopecia areata patients. After PBMCs were isolated by density centrifugation and stained for CD3, CD4 and CD8, a FACSAria was used to sort CD4+ and CD8+ T cells. In this chain, TRBV11-1 is recombined with TRBJ1-2; 10 nucleotides in the junction match TRBD1. The clonotype was recovered from a human donor with alopecia areata. The sample in question was CD4+ T cells sorted from blood, obtained at week 24, from a patient treated with tofacitinib. CDR3 reads: CASSHSGQGKHGYTF. The sequenced DNA: TGTGCCAGCAGCCATTCGGGACAGGGGAAGCATGGCTACACCTTC.